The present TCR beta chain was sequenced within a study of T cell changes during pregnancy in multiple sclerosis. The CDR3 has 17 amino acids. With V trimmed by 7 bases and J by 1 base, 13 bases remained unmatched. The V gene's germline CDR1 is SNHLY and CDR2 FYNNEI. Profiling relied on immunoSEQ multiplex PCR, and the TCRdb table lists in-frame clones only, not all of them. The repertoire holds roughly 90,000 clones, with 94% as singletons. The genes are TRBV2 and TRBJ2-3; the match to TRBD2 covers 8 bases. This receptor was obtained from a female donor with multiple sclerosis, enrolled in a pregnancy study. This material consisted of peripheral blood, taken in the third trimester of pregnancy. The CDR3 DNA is TGTGCCAGCAAGAAGGAGAAGGGACTAGTTGGCACAGATACGCAGTATTTT. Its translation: CASKKEKGLVGTDTQYF. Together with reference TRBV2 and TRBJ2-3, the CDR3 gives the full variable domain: EPEVTQTPSHQVTQMGQEVILRCVPISNHLYFYWYRQILGQKVEFLVSFYNNEISEKSEIFDDQFSVERPDGSNFTLKIRSTKLEDSAMYFCASKKEKGLVGTDTQYFGPGTRLTVL.